These T cell receptor beta chains were read from a single sample in a study of cytomegalovirus exposure and HLA in healthy donors. Using immunoSEQ multiplex PCR, the repertoire was profiled, and TCRdb retains in-frame clones only, with some absent. There are 200,000 to 250,000 clones in the sample; about 81% occur only once, and 2.5% to 3.5% lies in the top ten. Sequencing was carried out using PBMCs. These receptors came from a middle-aged woman in good health and CMV-seronegative. Each CDR3 is given with its conserved first and last residue. The D gene is left open where the match is weak. A row's size may be missing; if present it is once, few, many or a size class.

D: NA
V: TRBV7-9
size: NA
J: TRBJ1-1
CDR3: CASSLARNMNTEAFF
DNA: TGTGCCAGCAGCTTGGCCAGAAACATGAACACTGAAGCTTTCTTT

D: TRBD2
V: TRBV5-5
size: once
J: TRBJ2-3
CDR3: CASSQGTSGWVTDTQYF
DNA: TGTGCCAGCAGCCAAGGGACTAGCGGATGGGTCACAGATACGCAGTATTTT

D: TRBD2
V: TRBV6-5
size: NA
J: TRBJ2-1
CDR3: CASSYSSGTHEQFF
DNA: TGTGCCAGCAGTTACTCTAGCGGGACCCATGAGCAGTTCTTC

D: NA
V: TRBV25-1
size: once
J: TRBJ2-1
CDR3: CASSEGSLENEQFF
DNA: TGTGCCAGCAGTGAGGGTAGTTTGGAGAATGAGCAGTTCTTC

D: TRBD1
V: TRBV19
size: NA
J: TRBJ2-2
CDR3: CASRGQGHSGELFF
DNA: TGTGCCAGTAGGGGACAGGGGCATAGCGGGGAGCTGTTTTTT

D: NA
V: TRBV18
size: few
J: TRBJ1-5
CDR3: CASSPRQGGNQPQHF
DNA: TGTGCCAGCTCACCACGGCAGGGTGGCAATCAGCCCCAGCATTTT

D: NA
V: TRBV7-8
size: few
J: TRBJ2-7
CDR3: CASSLKVGGYYEQYF
DNA: TGTGCCAGCAGCTTAAAAGTGGGGGGTTACTACGAGCAGTACTTC

D: NA
V: TRBV25-1
size: NA
J: TRBJ1-2
CDR3: CASSVRGSYGYTF
DNA: TGTGCCAGCAGTGTCAGGGGAAGCTATGGCTACACCTTC

D: TRBD1
V: TRBV19
size: NA
J: TRBJ2-6
CDR3: CASSPGTGASGANVLTF
DNA: TGTGCCAGTAGTCCCGGGACAGGGGCCTCTGGGGCCAACGTCCTGACTTTC

D: NA
V: TRBV29-1
size: NA
J: TRBJ1-3
CDR3: CSAQGSGNTIYF
DNA: TGCAGCGCGCAGGGTTCAGGAAACACCATATATTTT

D: NA
V: TRBV5-6
size: few
J: TRBJ2-3
CDR3: CASSLLEAGPTSTDTQYF
DNA: TGTGCCAGCAGCTTGTTAGAGGCGGGTCCTACAAGCACAGATACGCAGTATTTT

D: NA
V: TRBV19
size: NA
J: TRBJ1-1
CDR3: CASRPWDRGTEAFF
DNA: TGTGCCAGTAGACCATGGGATAGGGGAACTGAAGCTTTCTTT

D: NA
V: TRBV12-5
size: few
J: TRBJ2-2
CDR3: CASGLILGQGGWGNTGELFF
DNA: TGTGCTAGTGGTTTGATCTTGGGGCAGGGGGGTTGGGGAAACACCGGGGAGCTGTTTTTT

D: TRBD1
V: TRBV4-2
size: NA
J: TRBJ2-2
CDR3: CASSLTGGYTGELFF
DNA: TGTGCCAGCAGCCTGACAGGGGGTTACACCGGGGAGCTGTTTTTT

D: TRBD2
V: TRBV10-3
size: NA
J: TRBJ2-1
CDR3: CAISEPTGLAGGLGNEQFF
DNA: TGTGCCATCAGTGAGCCGACGGGACTAGCGGGAGGGCTGGGCAATGAGCAGTTCTTC

D: NA
V: TRBV30
size: NA
J: TRBJ2-2
CDR3: CAWSALNTGELFF
DNA: TGTGCCTGGAGTGCCCTGAACACCGGGGAGCTGTTTTTT

D: TRBD2
V: TRBV28
size: NA
J: TRBJ2-3
CDR3: CASRLAGGSTDTQYF
DNA: TGTGCCAGCAGGCTAGCGGGAGGGAGCACAGATACGCAGTATTTT

D: TRBD1
V: TRBV30
size: NA
J: TRBJ1-2
CDR3: CAGRQGAEFGYTF
DNA: TGTGCCGGAAGACAGGGGGCTGAGTTTGGCTACACCTTC

D: NA
V: TRBV19
size: NA
J: TRBJ2-3
CDR3: CATQGRGGADTQYF
DNA: TGTGCCACCCAAGGCAGGGGTGGGGCAGATACGCAGTATTTT

D: NA
V: TRBV6-1
size: NA
J: TRBJ1-2
CDR3: CASSEQGGHLTGYTF
DNA: TGTGCCAGCAGTGAACAGGGTGGGCATTTGACTGGCTACACCTTC

D: NA
V: TRBV2
size: NA
J: TRBJ1-1
CDR3: CASSLAPRGTEAFF
DNA: TGTGCCAGCAGTCTCGCGCCCCGGGGGACTGAAGCTTTCTTT

D: NA
V: TRBV5-4
size: NA
J: TRBJ1-6
CDR3: CASSLVGGAGSPLHF
DNA: TGTGCCAGCAGCTTGGTTGGGGGGGCGGGTTCACCCCTCCACTTT

D: NA
V: TRBV9
size: NA
J: TRBJ2-7
CDR3: CASSVVPGYEQYF
DNA: TGTGCCAGCAGCGTAGTTCCGGGTTACGAGCAGTACTTC

D: NA
V: TRBV28
size: NA
J: TRBJ2-7
CDR3: CASSFRDTSYEQYF
DNA: TGTGCCAGCAGTTTCAGGGACACTTCCTACGAGCAGTACTTC

D: TRBD1
V: TRBV5-1
size: NA
J: TRBJ2-7
CDR3: CASSLDGTGSHEQYF
DNA: TGCGCCAGCAGCTTGGATGGGACAGGGTCACACGAGCAGTACTTC

D: NA
V: TRBV28
size: NA
J: TRBJ1-1
CDR3: CASSFRLLNTEAFF
DNA: TGTGCCAGCAGTTTCAGGTTATTGAACACTGAAGCTTTCTTT

D: NA
V: TRBV5-4
size: once
J: TRBJ2-3
CDR3: CAYAVQGIPDTQYF
DNA: TGTGCCTATGCGGTTCAGGGCATCCCAGATACGCAGTATTTT

D: NA
V: TRBV30
size: NA
J: TRBJ1-4
CDR3: CAWSLAGRGGPKLFF
DNA: TGTGCCTGGAGCCTCGCGGGCAGGGGCGGGCCAAAACTGTTTTTT

D: TRBD1
V: TRBV28
size: NA
J: TRBJ1-2
CDR3: CASSLGRGAYGYTF
DNA: TGTGCCAGCAGTTTAGGCAGGGGGGCCTATGGCTACACCTTC

D: NA
V: TRBV5-1
size: NA
J: TRBJ2-5
CDR3: CASGKGLGSETQYF
DNA: TGCGCCAGCGGCAAGGGGCTCGGGTCAGAGACCCAGTACTTC

D: NA
V: TRBV4-2
size: NA
J: TRBJ2-1
CDR3: CASSLSGLNMNEQFF
DNA: TGTGCCAGCAGCCTCAGCGGCCTGAACATGAATGAGCAGTTCTTC

D: TRBD2
V: TRBV5-1
size: NA
J: TRBJ2-7
CDR3: CASSHGLAGDVYEQYF
DNA: TGCGCCAGCAGCCACGGACTAGCGGGAGATGTTTACGAGCAGTACTTC

D: TRBD1
V: TRBV29-1
size: NA
J: TRBJ2-1
CDR3: CSVEGGAGGNYNEQFF
DNA: TGCAGCGTTGAAGGAGGCGCAGGGGGTAACTACAATGAGCAGTTCTTC

D: TRBD2
V: TRBV5-1
size: NA
J: TRBJ2-7
CDR3: CASSRTSGSSYEQYF
DNA: TGCGCCAGCAGCAGGACTAGCGGGTCCTCCTACGAGCAGTACTTC

D: NA
V: TRBV27
size: once
J: TRBJ1-4
CDR3: CASSSGGLSEEKLFF
DNA: TGTGCCAGCAGTTCGGGGGGGCTCTCCGAGGAAAAACTGTTTTTT

D: NA
V: TRBV7-3
size: NA
J: TRBJ2-3
CDR3: CASSLMGISGGTDTQYF
DNA: TGTGCCAGCAGCTTAATGGGTATTAGCGGAGGCACAGATACGCAGTATTTT

D: TRBD2
V: TRBV5-3
size: few
J: TRBJ2-3
CDR3: CARSGLGSSGPTDTQYF
DNA: TGTGCCAGAAGCGGATTGGGGAGTAGCGGGCCCACAGATACGCAGTATTTT

D: NA
V: TRBV19
size: NA
J: TRBJ1-1
CDR3: CASSEGPQAFF
DNA: TGTGCCAGTAGTGAGGGTCCCCAAGCTTTCTTT

D: TRBD2
V: TRBV9
size: NA
J: TRBJ2-1
CDR3: CASSVGLAGVNEQFF
DNA: TGTGCCAGCAGCGTGGGACTAGCGGGAGTTAATGAGCAGTTCTTC

D: NA
V: TRBV7-9
size: once
J: TRBJ1-1
CDR3: CSIKAIMNTEAFF
DNA: TGTTCCATCAAAGCTATTATGAACACTGAAGCTTTCTTT